The text below deals with one TCR beta chain. Germline V lookup: CDR1 KGHSH, CDR2 LQKENI. Trimming took 2 bases from V and 6 from J, leaving 23 bases between them. CDR3 length equals 17 residues. The sample comes from a study of blood T cell repertoires in COVID-19. On the study more broadly: The United States, Italy and Spain supplied acute and convalescent COVID-19 samples. PBMCs, B-cell-depleted T cells, or T cells provided the cDNA or gDNA that made up the material.

In the authors' workflow: The authors estimated nucleated cell counts from reference gene primer amplification. The table came from immunoSEQ multiplex PCR; TCRdb's copy has only in-frame clones and leaves some out. V, J and clone size are taken as reported in that table, and D and trimming were inferred from the DNA itself. The profile shows about 180,000 clones, roughly 83% of them singletons. The gene calls are TRBV18 and TRBJ2-7; D is possibly TRBD1 (5 bases). The sample was peripheral blood. The receptor comes from a human donor in a cohort sampled during active COVID-19. CDR3 nucleotides: TGTGCCAGCTCACCAATCTTGCAGGGCAAAACCGGAATCGAGCAGTACTTC. Encoded protein: CASSPILQGKTGIEQYF.